One and the same sample provided the 13 T cell receptor beta chains below, sequenced in a study of blood T cells in healthy people across ages. Then a second PCR, running about 6 to 11 cycles, was carried out with a sample-barcoded 5' primer and a J-beta primer mix. TCRdb re-called the 5' RACE reads with MiXCR, one entry per CDR3 protein. The sample yields some 1.5 million distinct CDR3 sequences, about 30% seen once. Sequencing was carried out using blood. These TCRs come from a woman aged 25 to 39 in good health.

The chain joins TRBV5-1 to TRBJ2-1; D unclear. The V gene's germline CDR1 is SGHRS and CDR2 YFSETQ. Trimming cost V 0 bases and J 2 bases, with 15 bases left between them. This CDR3 is 17 amino acids long. CDR3 sequence (DNA): TGCGCCAGCAGCTTGGCCGGAGCAGGCCAACCCTACAATGAGCAGTTCTTC. It codes for CASSLAGAGQPYNEQFF.

This clonotype showed up just a few times. The chain combines TRBV7-9 with TRBJ2-5; TRBD2 agrees at 10 bases. The CDR3 length is 14 residues. Germline CDR1 and CDR2: SEHNR and FQNEAQ (reference sequence). V trimming: 7 bases; J trimming: 4 bases; junction bases outside the gene matches: 6. This CDR3 is CASIGTSERETQYF. In nucleotides, the CDR3 is TGTGCCAGCATCGGGACTAGCGAGAGAGAGACCCAGTACTTC.

This sequence joins TRBV20-1 and TRBJ2-7; 8 bases line up with TRBD2. The CDR3 has 16 amino acids. V lost 3 bases and J lost 2; bases outside the gene matches: 12. Germline V gene lookup returns CDR1 DFQATT and CDR2 SNEGSKA (reference sequence). CDR3 amino acids: CSASGAGLAGTYEQYF. CDR3 coding DNA: TGCAGTGCTAGTGGGGCTGGGCTAGCGGGTACCTACGAGCAGTACTTC.

This clonotype was seen more than once but under ten times. The chain links TRBV4-2 to TRBJ2-1, with TRBD2 matching 12 bases. The CDR3 is 18 residues long. Germline values: CDR1 LGHNA, CDR2 YNFKEQ. Losses at the gene ends were 4 bases for V and 5 bases for J; bases not matched to a gene: 12. CDR3 in amino acids: CASSLGLAGTDFHNEQFF. The DNA of the CDR3 is TGTGCCAGCAGCCTCGGACTAGCGGGGACCGATTTCCACAATGAGCAGTTCTTC.

The rearrangement uses TRBV7-6 and TRBJ2-1, with TRBD2 matching 10 bases. Germline V CDR1 and CDR2: SGHVS, FNYEAQ. The V segment lost 1 base and the J segment 2 bases; nucleotides outside the gene matches: 5. The CDR3 runs 17 residues. CDR3 loop: CASSLGSSGSTYNEQFF. Here the CDR3 DNA reads TGTGCCAGCAGCTTAGGTTCTAGCGGGAGCACCTACAATGAGCAGTTCTTC.

This clonotype has more than one count but fewer than ten. The chain employs TRBV7-9 and TRBJ2-3; tentatively, D is TRBD1 (5 bases). The V gene's germline CDR1 is SEHNR and CDR2 FQNEAQ (reference sequence). The CDR3 has 15 residues. Trimming removed 2 bases from V and 5 bases from J, with 14 bases in between. This chain's CDR3 is CASSLLGGQGDTQYF. DNA of the CDR3: TGTGCCAGCAGCTTACTTGGTGGGCAGGGAGATACGCAGTATTTT.

The J gene is TRBJ2-5, the V gene TRBV18; a possible D gene is TRBD2 (6 bases). The DNA end lines up better with TRBJ2-7; the J call may be wrong. CDR1 KGHSH and CDR2 LQKENI come from the germline V gene. The CDR3 is 15 amino acids. CDR3 protein: CASSPFAGTRDEQYF. In nucleotides, the CDR3 is TGTGCCAGCTCACCATTCGCGGGAACCCGGGACGAGCAGTACTTC.

In the case of this clonotype: Being one base from a much bigger clone, this may be a read error. The chain uses TRBV29-1 and TRBJ2-5; TRBD2 matches at 7 bases. The CDR3 runs to 12 residues. V was pared by 8 bases and J by 5 bases, with 8 bases of the junction left unmatched. Germline V lookup: CDR1 SQVTM, CDR2 ANQGSEA. The CDR3 DNA is TGCAGCTGGGGAGGGACCCTTGAGACCCAGTACTTC. This translates into CSWGGTLETQYF. Based on the CDR3 plus reference TRBV29-1 and TRBJ2-5, the full variable domain is SAVISQKPSRDICQRGTSLTIQCQVDSQVTMMFWYRQQPGQSLTLIATANQGSEATYESGFVIDKFPISRPNLTFSTLTVSNMSPEDSSIYLCSWGGTLETQYFGPGTRLLVL.

This clonotype was picked up many times. A junction boundary mismatches the germline segment, possibly from a read error. The chain is built from TRBV5-1 and TRBJ2-3; D unresolved. CDR1 SGHRS and CDR2 YFSETQ come from the germline V gene. The CDR3 sequence is 14 residues long. The CDR3 nucleotides read TGTGCCAGCAGCTCTCTTCCTAGCACAGATACGCAGTATTTT. It encodes CASSSLPSTDTQYF.

This clonotype turned up a few times. CDR3 amino acids: CSARRDSSNYGYTF. Here the CDR3 DNA reads TGCAGTGCTAGACGGGACAGTTCTAACTATGGCTACACCTTC. The rearrangement joins TRBV20-1 to TRBJ1-2; TRBD1 matches at 7 bases. CDR1 and CDR2 (germline): DFQATT, SNEGSKA (reference sequence). Trimming at V came to 2 bases and at J to 0 bases, leaving 3 bases not matched to a gene. The CDR3 is 14 amino acids.

The chain combines TRBV20-1 with TRBJ2-5; D call uncertain. Deletions cut 5 bases from V and 11 bases from J, with 18 bases between. This CDR3 region has 12 residues. Germline CDR1 reads DFQATT; CDR2 reads SNEGSKA (reference sequence). The CDR3 bases are TGCAGTGCTCCCAACTCAACAGATACGCAGTACTTC. Translating it yields CSAPNSTDTQYF.

Notes on this clonotype: A clone one base away is much larger, so this may be a read error. This chain uses TRBV12-5 with TRBJ2-3; D remains unclear. From germline, CDR1 is LGHNT and CDR2 FRNRAP. There are 15 residues in the CDR3. Trimming took 7 bases from V and 4 from J, leaving 18 bases between them. The CDR3 here is CASASPGPSSDTQYF. In DNA form, the CDR3 reads TGTGCTAGTGCCTCCCCCGGACCAAGCTCAGATACGCAGTATTTT.

With regard to this clonotype: The germline gene is not matched at one end of the junction; a read error may be the cause. CDR3 nucleotide sequence: TGTGCCGGTAGTACCAGGGGCACCGGGGAGCTGTTTTTT. Its protein is CAGSTRGTGELFF. The chain is built from TRBV19 and TRBJ2-2; D might be TRBD1 (6 bases). Germline values: CDR1 LNHDA, CDR2 SQIVND (reference sequence). The CDR3 has 13 residues.